This T cell receptor (beta chain) was observed in a study of glioma-infiltrating T cells. This clonotype came up a few times. TCR alpha and beta CDR3 regions were amplified from RNA using iRepertoire nested multiplex PCR. TCRdb analysed the multiplex PCR reads with MiXCR anew, one entry per CDR3 protein. The top ten hold roughly a fifth of the sample, which has about 140,000 distinct CDR3 sequences, about two fifths seen once. V shed 6 bases and J shed 0 bases, with 12 bases lying between them. In germline, CDR1 is LNHDA, CDR2 SQIVND (reference sequence). The CDR3 is made up of 15 amino acids. This clonotype was sampled from a human donor with low-grade glioma or glioblastoma, undergoing nonglioma brain surgery, or in good health (not recorded which). The gene calls are TRBV19 and TRBJ1-5, with D maybe TRBD1 (5 bases). Material: glioma tissue, nonneoplastic brain tissue, or PBMCs (not recorded which). As DNA, the CDR3 is TGTGCCAGTAGACGACCGGGACCTAGCAATCAGCCCCAGCATTTT. Amino acids: CASRRPGPSNQPQHF. Together with reference TRBV19 and TRBJ1-5, the CDR3 gives the full variable domain: DGGITQSPKYLFRKEGQNVTLSCEQNLNHDAMYWYRQDPGQGLRLIYYSQIVNDFQKGDIAEGYSVSREKKESFPLTVTSAQKNPTAFYLCASRRPGPSNQPQHFGDGTRLSIL.